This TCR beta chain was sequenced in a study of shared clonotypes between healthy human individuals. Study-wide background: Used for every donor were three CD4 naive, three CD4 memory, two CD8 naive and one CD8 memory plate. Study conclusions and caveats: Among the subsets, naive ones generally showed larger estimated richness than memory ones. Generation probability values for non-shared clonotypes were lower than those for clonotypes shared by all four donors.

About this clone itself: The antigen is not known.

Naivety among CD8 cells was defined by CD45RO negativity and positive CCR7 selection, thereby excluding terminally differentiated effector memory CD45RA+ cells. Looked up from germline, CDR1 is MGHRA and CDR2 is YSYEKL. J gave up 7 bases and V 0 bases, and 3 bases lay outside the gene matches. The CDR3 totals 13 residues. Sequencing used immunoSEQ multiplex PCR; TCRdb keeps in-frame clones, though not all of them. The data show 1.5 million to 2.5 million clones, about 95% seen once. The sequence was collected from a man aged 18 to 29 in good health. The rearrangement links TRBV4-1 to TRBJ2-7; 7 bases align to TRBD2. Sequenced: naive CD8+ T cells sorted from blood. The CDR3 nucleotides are TGCGCCAGCAGCCAAGATTTGGGGGGGGAGCAGTACTTC. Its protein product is CASSQDLGGEQYF.